This T cell receptor (beta chain) was recovered during a study of cytomegalovirus exposure and HLA in healthy donors. Method: immunoSEQ multiplex PCR; TCRdb's copy keeps in-frame clones and lacks some. The sample lists 95,000 to 150,000 clones, about 87% seen once, with less than 2% in the top ten. Germline V gives CDR1 GTSNPN, CDR2 SVGIG (reference sequence). The CDR3 has 18 residues. The germline V and J ends were trimmed by 3 bases and 1 base, with 24 bases remaining between them. The sequenced sample consisted of PBMCs. The sequence derives from a woman between 18 and 29 years old in good health and CMV-seronegative. The rearrangement uses TRBV30 and TRBJ2-5; perhaps TRBD2 as D (6 bases). The CDR3 is CAWSPGWLATETQETQYF. The CDR3 DNA sequence: TGTGCCTGGAGCCCCGGGTGGCTAGCGACCGAGACCCAAGAGACCCAGTACTTC.